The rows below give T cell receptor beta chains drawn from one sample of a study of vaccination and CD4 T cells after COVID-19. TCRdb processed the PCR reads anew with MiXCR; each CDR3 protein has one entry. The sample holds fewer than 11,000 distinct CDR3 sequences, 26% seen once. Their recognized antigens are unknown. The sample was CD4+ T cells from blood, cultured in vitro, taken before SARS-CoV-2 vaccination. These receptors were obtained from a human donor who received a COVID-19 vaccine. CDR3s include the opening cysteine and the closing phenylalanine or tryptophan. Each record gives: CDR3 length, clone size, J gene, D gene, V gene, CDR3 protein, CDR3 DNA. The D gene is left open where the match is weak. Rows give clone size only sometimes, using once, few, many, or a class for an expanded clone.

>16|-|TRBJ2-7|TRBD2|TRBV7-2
CASSLRSGGISYEQYF
TGTGCCAGCAGCTTACGCAGCGGGGGGATCTCCTACGAGCAGTACTTC
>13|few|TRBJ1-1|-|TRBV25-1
CASSEYSDTEAFF
TGTGCCAGCAGTGAATACAGCGACACTGAAGCTTTCTTT
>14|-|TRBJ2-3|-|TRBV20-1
CSARPDRGFDTQYF
TGCAGTGCTAGGCCGGATCGGGGGTTCGATACGCAGTATTTT
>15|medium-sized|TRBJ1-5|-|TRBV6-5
CASSYSSSSNQPQHF
TGTGCCAGCAGTTACTCTAGTAGCAGCAATCAGCCCCAGCATTTT
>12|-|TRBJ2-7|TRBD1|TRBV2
CASSGDSYEQYF
TGTGCCAGCAGTGGGGACAGCTACGAGCAGTACTTC
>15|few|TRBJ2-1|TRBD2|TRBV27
CASSPLAGLDNEQFF
TGTGCCAGCAGTCCCCTAGCGGGGTTAGACAATGAGCAGTTCTTC
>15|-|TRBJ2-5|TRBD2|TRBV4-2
CASSQELAVRETQYF
TGTGCCAGCAGCCAAGAACTAGCGGTCCGAGAGACCCAGTACTTC
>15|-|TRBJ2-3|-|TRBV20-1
CSASRRGPSTDTQYF
TGCAGTGCCTCTCGACGGGGGCCGAGCACAGATACGCAGTATTTT
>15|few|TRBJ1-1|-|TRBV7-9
CASSEQGGVNTEAFF
TGTGCCAGCAGTGAACAGGGTGGGGTTAACACTGAAGCTTTCTTT
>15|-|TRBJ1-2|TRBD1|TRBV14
CASSQYDREGYGYTF
TGTGCCAGCAGCCAATACGACAGGGAGGGCTATGGCTACACCTTC
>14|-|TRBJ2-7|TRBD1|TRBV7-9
CASRGTGGWNEQYF
TGTGCCAGCAGAGGGACAGGGGGCTGGAACGAGCAGTACTTC
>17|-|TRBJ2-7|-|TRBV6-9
CASSYFSRTWEPYEQYF
TGTGCCAGCAGTTATTTTTCTAGGACGTGGGAGCCCTACGAGCAGTACTTC
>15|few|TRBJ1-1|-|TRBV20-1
CSARDPHRGGTEAFF
TGCAGTGCTAGAGACCCCCACAGAGGGGGCACTGAAGCTTTCTTT
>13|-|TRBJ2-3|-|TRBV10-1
CASSEETTDTQYF
TGCGCCAGCAGTGAGGAAACCACAGATACGCAGTATTTT
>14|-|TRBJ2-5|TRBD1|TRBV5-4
CASSLVDRAETQYF
TGTGCCAGCAGCTTGGTGGACAGGGCGGAGACCCAGTACTTC
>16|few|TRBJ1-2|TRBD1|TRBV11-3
CASSLGGTGDDYGYTF
TGTGCCAGCAGCTTAGGTGGGACAGGGGACGACTATGGCTACACCTTC
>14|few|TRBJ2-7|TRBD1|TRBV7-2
CASSPGQTSYEQYF
TGTGCCAGCAGCCCGGGACAGACCTCCTACGAGCAGTACTTC
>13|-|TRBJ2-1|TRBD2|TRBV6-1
CATTTSGGNEQFF
TGTGCCACCACGACTAGCGGGGGGAATGAGCAGTTCTTC
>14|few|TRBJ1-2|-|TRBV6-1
CASSPMDASSGYTF
TGTGCCAGCAGTCCGATGGACGCATCCTCCGGCTACACCTTC
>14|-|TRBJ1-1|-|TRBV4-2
CASSQDFGTTKAFF
TGTGCCAGCAGCCAAGATTTCGGGACAACGAAAGCTTTCTTT
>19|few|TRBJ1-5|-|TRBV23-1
CASSPAPTGNRQLNQPQHF
TGCGCCAGCAGCCCAGCTCCCACGGGCAACAGACAGCTTAATCAGCCCCAGCATTTT
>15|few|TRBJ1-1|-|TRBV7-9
CASSLEQGMNTEAFF
TGTGCCAGCAGCCTAGAACAGGGAATGAACACTGAAGCTTTCTTT
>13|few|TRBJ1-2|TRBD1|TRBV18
CASSRTTGGGYTF
TGTGCCAGCTCACGGACGACAGGGGGAGGCTACACCTTC
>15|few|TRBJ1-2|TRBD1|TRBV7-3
CASSLLGQGAGGYTF
TGTGCCAGCAGCTTATTGGGTCAGGGGGCAGGAGGCTACACCTTC
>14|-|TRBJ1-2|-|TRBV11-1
CASSLAREGGGYTF
TGTGCCAGCAGCTTAGCTCGGGAAGGAGGTGGCTACACCTTC
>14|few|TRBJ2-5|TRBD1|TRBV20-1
CSAIPDRGYETQYF
TGCAGTGCCATCCCTGACAGGGGGTACGAGACCCAGTACTTC
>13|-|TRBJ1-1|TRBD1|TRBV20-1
CSARGGAVTEAFF
TGCAGTGCCAGGGGGGGCGCGGTCACTGAAGCTTTCTTT
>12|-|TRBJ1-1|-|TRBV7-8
CASSSRTHEAFF
TGTGCCAGCAGCTCCAGGACGCATGAAGCTTTCTTT
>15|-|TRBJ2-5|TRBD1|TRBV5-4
CASSLDNRGWKTQYF
TGTGCCAGCAGTCTTGATAACAGGGGGTGGAAGACCCAGTACTTC
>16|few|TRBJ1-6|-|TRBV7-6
CASSSGEMFYNSPLHF
TGTGCCAGCAGCTCGGGCGAAATGTTCTATAATTCACCCCTCCACTTT
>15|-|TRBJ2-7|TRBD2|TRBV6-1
CASSPRGGLSYEQYF
TGTGCCAGCAGCCCGCGGGGGGGCCTCTCCTACGAGCAGTACTTC
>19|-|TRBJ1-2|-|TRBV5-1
CASSSRTWERRGVNYGYTF
TGCGCCAGCAGCTCGAGGACTTGGGAAAGACGGGGGGTTAACTATGGCTACACCTTC